This TCR beta chain derives from a study of blood T cell repertoires in COVID-19. In germline, CDR1 is SEHNR, CDR2 FQNEAQ (reference sequence). The CDR3 spans 17 residues. J was trimmed by 1 base and V by 0 bases; bases with no gene match: 8. Authors' analysis steps: Estimation of nucleated cell counts relied on the amplification of reference gene primers. Data came from immunoSEQ multiplex PCR; TCRdb stores just in-frame clones and leaves some out. V, J and clone size are taken as reported in that table, and D and trimming were inferred from the DNA itself. This sample has roughly 250,000 clones, with more than 75% found just once.

Material for sequencing was PBMCs or T cells enriched from blood (not recorded which). The clonotype originates from a woman aged 40 to 49 with acute COVID-19. The V gene is TRBV7-9, the J gene TRBJ2-5; 7 bases are a match to TRBD1. The CDR3 protein is CASSLAIQGLLQETQYF. CDR3 DNA: TGTGCCAGCAGCTTAGCCATACAGGGGCTCCTCCAAGAGACCCAGTACTTC.